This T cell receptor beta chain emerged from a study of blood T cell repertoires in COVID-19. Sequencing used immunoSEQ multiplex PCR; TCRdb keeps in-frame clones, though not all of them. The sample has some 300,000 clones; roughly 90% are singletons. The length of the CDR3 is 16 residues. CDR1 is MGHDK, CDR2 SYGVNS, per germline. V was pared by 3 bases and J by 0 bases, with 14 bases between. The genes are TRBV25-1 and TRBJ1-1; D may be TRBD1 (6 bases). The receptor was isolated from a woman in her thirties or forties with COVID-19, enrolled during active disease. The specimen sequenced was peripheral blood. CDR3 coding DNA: TGTGCCAGCAGTGATAGACTTCAGGGGATGAACACTGAAGCTTTCTTT. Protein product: CASSDRLQGMNTEAFF.